This T cell receptor (beta chain) originates from a study of T cells in Graves' hyperthyroidism and ophthalmopathy. Study-wide results and caveats: Ophthalmopathy was separated from stable hyperthyroidism by a 13 V-J model. A median about 6.2 months before onset, the model predicted ophthalmopathy.

After removal of 2 bases from V and 2 bases from J, the junction contained 11 bases not matched to a gene. CDR1 and CDR2 from the germline V gene are SEHNR and FQNEAQ (reference sequence). This CDR3 is 18 amino acids long. What was amplified from RNA transcripts were TCR beta CDR3 regions. In the first-round RT-PCR of the TCR CDR3, the HTBI primer set was used. One entry per CDR3 protein, called by TCRdb with MiXCR from the multiplex PCR reads. This sample carries more than 150,000 distinct CDR3 sequences, 15% to 20% of them seen once, and the ten largest clones take approximately 28%. This clonotype has at least ten counts. The antigen remains undetermined.

The chain employs TRBV7-9 and TRBJ1-5; 8 bases are shared with TRBD1. The sample comprised blood. This receptor was identified in a woman aged 50 to 60 with Graves' hyperthyroidism. CDR3 region: CASSLHRGSTRGNQPQHF. CDR3 nucleotide sequence: TGTGCCAGCAGCTTACACAGGGGGAGTACGCGGGGCAATCAGCCCCAGCATTTT. Using reference TRBV7-9 and TRBJ1-5 for the parts outside the CDR3, the full variable domain is DTGVSQNPRHKITKRGQNVTFRCDPISEHNRLYWYRQTLGQGPEFLTYFQNEAQLEKSRLLSDRFSAERPKGSFSTLEIQRTEQGDSAMYLCASSLHRGSTRGNQPQHFGDGTRLSIL.